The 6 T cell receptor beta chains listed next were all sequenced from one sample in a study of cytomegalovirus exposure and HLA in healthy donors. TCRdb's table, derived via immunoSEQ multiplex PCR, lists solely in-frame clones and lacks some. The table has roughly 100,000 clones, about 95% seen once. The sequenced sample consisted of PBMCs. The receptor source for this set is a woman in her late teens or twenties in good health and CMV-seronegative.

The DNA of the CDR3 is TGTGCCAGCAGCCCCGGGGGGAGCGGGAGCACAGATACGCAGTATTTT. Its protein is CASSPGGSGSTDTQYF. The chain recombines TRBV11-1 with TRBJ2-3; TRBD2 matches 7 bases. The J segment lost 0 bases and the V segment lost 5 bases, leaving 8 bases of the junction unmatched. The length of the CDR3 is 16 residues. Germline CDR1 is SGHAT and CDR2 is FQDESV (reference sequence). Variable domain in full (rest from reference TRBV11-1 and TRBJ2-3): EAEVAQSPRYKITEKSQAVAFWCDPISGHATLYWYRQILGQGPELLVQFQDESVVDDSQLPKDRFSAERLKGVDSTLKIQPAELGDSAMYLCASSPGGSGSTDTQYFGPGTRLTVL.

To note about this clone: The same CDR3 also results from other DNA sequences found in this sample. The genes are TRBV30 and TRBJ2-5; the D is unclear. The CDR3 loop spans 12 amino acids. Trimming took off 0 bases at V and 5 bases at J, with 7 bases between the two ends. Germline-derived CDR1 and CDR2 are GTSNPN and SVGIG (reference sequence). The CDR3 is CAWSVGSETQYF. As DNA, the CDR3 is TGTGCCTGGAGTGTTGGCTCGGAGACCCAGTACTTC.

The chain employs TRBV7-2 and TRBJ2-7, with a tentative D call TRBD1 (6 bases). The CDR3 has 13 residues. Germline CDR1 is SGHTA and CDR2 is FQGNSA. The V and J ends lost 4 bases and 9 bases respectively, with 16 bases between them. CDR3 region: CASSSALGGSQYF. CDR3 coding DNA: TGTGCCAGCAGCTCGGCCCTAGGGGGATCGCAGTACTTC.

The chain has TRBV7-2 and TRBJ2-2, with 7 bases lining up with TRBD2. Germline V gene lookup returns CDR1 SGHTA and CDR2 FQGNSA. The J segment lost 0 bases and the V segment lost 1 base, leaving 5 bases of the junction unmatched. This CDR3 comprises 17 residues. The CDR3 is CASSLDLAAANTGELFF. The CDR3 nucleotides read TGTGCCAGCAGCTTAGACCTAGCGGCAGCGAACACCGGGGAGCTGTTTTTT.

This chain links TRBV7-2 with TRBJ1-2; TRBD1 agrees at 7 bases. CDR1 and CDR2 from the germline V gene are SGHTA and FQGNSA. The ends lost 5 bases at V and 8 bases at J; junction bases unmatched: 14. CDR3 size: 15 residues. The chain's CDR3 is CASSPGTVSMGGYTF. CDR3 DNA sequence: TGTGCCAGCAGCCCAGGGACAGTGTCTATGGGGGGCTACACCTTC.

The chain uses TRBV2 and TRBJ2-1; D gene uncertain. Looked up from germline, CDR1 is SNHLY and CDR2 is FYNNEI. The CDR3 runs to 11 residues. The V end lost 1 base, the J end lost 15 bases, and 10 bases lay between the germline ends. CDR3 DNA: TGTGCCAGCAGTGAAGTATCCGGGTGGTTCTTC. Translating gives CASSEVSGWFF.